The clone carrying this T cell receptor beta chain was counted a few times. The target antigen is unknown. In germline, CDR1 is SEHNR, CDR2 FQNEAQ (reference sequence). The CDR3 runs 17 residues. V lost 1 base, J lost 0 bases, and 13 bases lay in between. The sample is drawn from a study of T-cell reconstitution after alpha-beta-depleted transplantation in children. Regarding the study as a whole: Expanded graft clones numbering several hundred reportedly gave rise to alpha-beta T cells about two months after transplant.

Unique molecular identifiers tagged the TCRbeta library. TCRdb re-called the PCR reads with MiXCR, one entry per CDR3 protein. The table lists roughly 790,000 distinct CDR3 sequences, about 16% of them singletons, with roughly 5% in the top ten. The specimen comprised PBMCs, mostly from graft donor cells, sampled 360 days after TCRalphabeta/CD19-depleted stem cell transplant. This clonotype was obtained from a male patient aged 10-17 years who had a stem cell transplant for acute lymphoblastic leukemia, so the T cells may come from the graft donor. V is TRBV7-9 and J is TRBJ2-1, with D unresolved. CDR3 sequence: CASSLGFAESSYNEQFF. CDR3 nucleotides: TGTGCCAGCAGCTTAGGGTTTGCTGAGAGCTCCTACAATGAGCAGTTCTTC.